Shown below are 17 T cell receptor beta chains from a single sample sequenced in a study of blood T cell repertoires in COVID-19. Method: immunoSEQ multiplex PCR; TCRdb's copy keeps in-frame clones and lacks some. The sample shows roughly 340,000 clones, around 87% of them seen only once. Material for sequencing was PBMCs or T cells enriched from blood (not recorded which). These receptors were taken from a man in his forties in a cohort exposed to, infected with or recovered from COVID-19 (not recorded which).

V is TRBV7-9 and J is TRBJ1-6, with D unresolved. V gave up 3 bases and J gave up 7 bases, with 10 bases separating them. The germline V gene has CDR1 SEHNR and CDR2 FQNEAQ (reference sequence). The CDR3 contains 14 residues. This chain's CDR3 is CASSLAIRNSPLHF. As DNA, the CDR3 is TGTGCCAGCAGCTTGGCTATCAGGAATTCACCCCTCCACTTT.

This chain uses TRBV5-1 with TRBJ2-2; 7 nucleotides agree with TRBD2. This CDR3 spans 16 amino acids. V shed 2 bases, J shed 4 bases, and the junction held 8 bases outside the gene matches. The germline V gene has CDR1 SGHRS and CDR2 YFSETQ. The CDR3 sequence is CASSLTSAPGTGELFF. Written as DNA, the CDR3 is TGCGCCAGCAGCTTAACTAGCGCTCCGGGCACCGGGGAGCTGTTTTTT.

This clone was seen a handful of times. The chain joins TRBV28 to TRBJ1-2; the match to TRBD1 covers 7 bases. Germline lookup yields CDR1 MDHEN and CDR2 SYDVKM. The junction had 7 bases not matched to a gene; V was cut back by 5 bases and J by 7 bases. The CDR3 sequence is 13 residues long. The DNA for the CDR3 is TGTGCCAGCAGTCCAGGGACAGCCCTTGGCTACACCTTC. Translating gives CASSPGTALGYTF.

The chain joins TRBV28 to TRBJ2-1; D is uncertain. The germline gives CDR1 MDHEN, CDR2 SYDVKM. CDR3 length equals 12 residues. V lost 2 bases and J 6 bases, leaving 5 bases between the germline ends. In DNA form, the CDR3 reads TGTGCCAGCAGTTTAATCTCCAATGAGCAGTTCTTC. Translating gives CASSLISNEQFF.

This sequence joins TRBV4-1 and TRBJ1-1, with unresolved D. The germline gives CDR1 MGHRA, CDR2 YSYEKL. The CDR3 spans 14 residues. Trimming removed 4 bases at V and 5 bases at J, with 14 bases between. CDR3 sequence reads: CASSPQEGRTEAFF. CDR3 in DNA: TGCGCCAGCAGCCCACAAGAGGGTCGAACTGAAGCTTTCTTT.

The rearrangement links TRBV5-1 to TRBJ2-1, with TRBD2 matching 11 bases. This CDR3 is built from 15 residues. In germline, CDR1 is SGHRS, CDR2 YFSETQ. The junction had 6 bases not matched to a gene; V was cut back by 3 bases and J by 7 bases. CDR3 sequence: CASSWSGTSGNEQFF. The CDR3 coding sequence is TGCGCCAGCAGCTGGTCCGGGACTAGCGGTAATGAGCAGTTCTTC.

The gene calls are TRBV2 and TRBJ1-4, with 8 positions matching TRBD1. The trim removed 4 bases at V and 7 bases at J, leaving 2 bases unmatched. Per germline, CDR1 SNHLY and CDR2 FYNNEI. The CDR3 has 13 residues. Here the CDR3 reads CASSGQGFEKLFF. CDR3 sequence (DNA): TGTGCCAGCAGTGGACAGGGGTTTGAAAAACTGTTTTTT.

The sample holds a few counts of this clone. The junction and the germline gene differ at one end; a read error may be behind it. The chain couples TRBV23-1 to TRBJ1-2; D uncertain. TRBV23-1 belongs to the ORF category, with a function that is uncertain. The CDR3 contains 16 residues. The CDR3 spells CASSQSGGSPNYGYTF. The CDR3 nucleotides read TGCGCCAGCAGTCAATCCGGAGGCAGCCCTAATTATGGCTACACCTTC.

The chain is built from TRBV5-6 and TRBJ2-1; tentatively, D is TRBD1 (5 bases). Germline CDR1 is SGHDT and CDR2 is YYEEEE. V was pared by 4 bases and J by 0 bases, with 11 bases between. The CDR3 consists of 15 residues. CDR3 amino acids: CASSQGATSYNEQFF. For the CDR3, the DNA is TGTGCCAGCAGCCAAGGGGCTACCTCCTACAATGAGCAGTTCTTC.

The V gene is TRBV7-6, the J gene TRBJ2-3, with 10 bases identical to TRBD2. The CDR3 totals 15 residues. Germline assignment: CDR1 SGHVS and CDR2 FNYEAQ. V shed 3 bases, J shed 4 bases, and the junction held 4 bases outside the gene matches. The CDR3: CASSFLAGASDTQYF. Written as DNA, the CDR3 is TGTGCCAGCAGCTTTCTAGCGGGAGCATCAGATACGCAGTATTTT.

The chain uses TRBV24-1 and TRBJ1-5; maybe TRBD1 (5 bases). Germline V CDR1 and CDR2: KGHDR, SFDVKD. The CDR3 totals 12 residues. V lost 9 bases to trimming and J lost 6 bases, with 11 bases between them. In DNA form, the CDR3 reads TGTGCCACCTCGGGGGGAAGTCAGCCCCAGCATTTT. Residues: CATSGGSQPQHF.

The chain employs TRBV10-3 and TRBJ2-1, with a possible D match to TRBD2 (5 bases). The germline V gene encodes CDR1 ENHRY and CDR2 SYGVKD. Trimming took off 3 bases at V and 0 bases at J, with 12 bases between the two ends. The CDR3 runs 16 residues. The DNA for the CDR3 is TGTGCCATCAGTGATGTTCGACTAAGCTCCTACAATGAGCAGTTCTTC. Translating gives CAISDVRLSSYNEQFF.

The gene calls are TRBV2 and TRBJ2-5, with D unclear. The ends were cut back, 6 bases at V and 5 bases at J, with 16 bases in the middle. The CDR3 consists of 14 residues. The germline CDR1 and CDR2 sequences are SNHLY and FYNNEI. CDR3: CASSYDRLGETQYF. CDR3 sequence (DNA): TGTGCCAGCAGCTATGACCGGCTCGGGGAGACCCAGTACTTC.

V gene TRBV7-9 combines with J gene TRBJ1-2, with D possibly being TRBD1 (6 bases). Germline V gene data show CDR1 as SEHNR and CDR2 as FQNEAQ (reference sequence). This CDR3 is 16 amino acids long. Trimming shortened V by 5 bases and J by 2 bases, and 18 bases separated the two germline ends. CDR3 sequence (DNA): TGTGCCAGCAGCCATCGGGACATGGGACCAAACTATGGCTACACCTTC. It encodes CASSHRDMGPNYGYTF.

The chain links TRBV6-1 to TRBJ1-2; 8 positions agree with TRBD1. CDR1 and CDR2 from the germline V gene are MNHNS and SASEGT. The CDR3 has 13 amino acids. V dropped 3 bases and J dropped 7; count of bases not matched to a gene: 4. The CDR3, as DNA: TGTGCCAGCAGTGATTATGGACAGGGTGGCTACACCTTC. Encoded protein: CASSDYGQGGYTF.

The CDR3 DNA follows: TGCGCCAGCAGCTTGGTTCTAGCGGGAACCTACGAGCAGTACTTC. Protein: CASSLVLAGTYEQYF. V and J are TRBV5-1 and TRBJ2-7, with 9 bases matching TRBD2. Germline values: CDR1 SGHRS, CDR2 YFSETQ. The CDR3 sequence is 15 residues long. With V trimmed by 0 bases and J by 2 bases, 3 bases remained unmatched.

In its sample, this clone was seen once. This chain links TRBV5-1 with TRBJ2-7; D is unclear. This CDR3 has 14 amino acids. The germline V gene encodes CDR1 SGHRS and CDR2 YFSETQ. V was clipped by 4 bases and J by 2 bases, with 13 bases between them. The CDR3 DNA follows: TGCGCCAGCAGCGAGAAGTTCCAAACCTACGAGCAGTACTTC. Amino acids: CASSEKFQTYEQYF.